The 6 T cell receptor beta chains given below trace back to one sample, sequenced in a study of T cell responses to AZD1222 COVID-19 vaccine. Method: immunoSEQ multiplex PCR; TCRdb's copy keeps in-frame clones and lacks some. This sample has 150,000 to 200,000 clones, with approximately 90% found just once. The input for sequencing was peripheral blood, taken 28 days after the second AZD1222 dose. The source is an adult who received the AZD1222 COVID-19 vaccine.

The rearrangement uses TRBV7-8 and TRBJ1-5; D ambiguous. Trimming removed 5 bases from V and 0 bases from J, with 14 bases in between. Looked up from germline, CDR1 is SGHVS and CDR2 is FQNEAQ. The CDR3 loop spans 16 amino acids. The CDR3 sequence: CASSPEDRHSNQPQHF. Here the CDR3 DNA reads TGTGCCAGCAGCCCAGAGGATAGGCATAGCAATCAGCCCCAGCATTTT.

V is TRBV6-6 and J is TRBJ2-1, with TRBD1 matching over 7 bases. The length of the CDR3 is 14 residues. With 6 bases clipped from V and 4 bases from J, the junction kept 6 bases outside the gene matches. Germline CDR1 MNHNY, CDR2 SVGAGI (reference sequence). CDR3: CASSPGTAYNEQFF. The CDR3 DNA follows: TGTGCCAGCAGCCCAGGGACAGCTTACAATGAGCAGTTCTTC.

The CDR3 sequence: CASSSKNTEAFF. The CDR3 DNA follows: TGTGCCAGCAGCTCGAAGAACACTGAAGCTTTCTTT. The rearrangement links TRBV5-4 to TRBJ1-1; D remains ambiguous. In germline, CDR1 is SGHNT, CDR2 YYREEE (reference sequence). V lost 3 bases and J lost 1, with 4 bases in between. This CDR3 contains 12 residues.

The chain is built from TRBV4-2 and TRBJ2-1; D possibly corresponds to TRBD1 (5 bases). This CDR3 is built from 15 residues. Germline loops: CDR1 LGHNA, CDR2 YNFKEQ. The V and J ends lost 4 bases and 0 bases respectively, with 10 bases between them. CDR3 nucleotide sequence: TGTGCCAGCAGCCCGACAGAGAGCTCCTACAATGAGCAGTTCTTC. Its translation: CASSPTESSYNEQFF.

As DNA, the CDR3 is TGTGCCAGCTCACCAATCACCCGTTCCCCCTCCTATAATTCACCCCTCCACTTT. Translation gives CASSPITRSPSYNSPLHF. The chain is built from TRBV18 and TRBJ1-6; D gene unclear. Germline V gene lookup returns CDR1 KGHSH and CDR2 LQKENI. The CDR3 contains 18 residues. Trimming shortened V by 2 bases and J by 0 bases, and 14 bases separated the two germline ends.

V is TRBV28 and J is TRBJ2-7; D may be TRBD1 or TRBD2 (5 bases each). The CDR3 is 12 residues long. From germline, CDR1 is MDHEN and CDR2 SYDVKM. Trimming removed 4 bases at V and 5 bases at J, with 9 bases between. CDR3 coding DNA: TGTGCCAGCAGTTCCCAGGGAGACGAGCAGTACTTC. This gives the protein CASSSQGDEQYF.